These 17 T cell receptor beta chains share one sample of origin, sequenced in a study of control samples from healthy donors and cancer patients. Produced via immunoSEQ multiplex PCR; TCRdb's table is partial and in-frame only. The sample lists about 120,000 clones, about 90% occurring once. The sequencing input was blood. Source of these receptors: a man aged 18 to 29 in good health.

This clone was counted a few times. This rearrangement joins TRBV5-6 to TRBJ1-2; tentative D call: TRBD1 (6 bases). In germline, CDR1 is SGHDT, CDR2 YYEEEE. The CDR3 has 17 amino acids. V lost 0 bases, J lost 1 base, and 16 bases lay in between. The CDR3 coding sequence is TGTGCCAGCAGCTTGGGGACAGCACTATCCAATAACTATGGCTACACCTTC. Translated, it gives CASSLGTALSNNYGYTF. Variable domain in full (rest from reference TRBV5-6 and TRBJ1-2): DAGVTQSPTHLIKTRGQQVTLRCSPKSGHDTVSWYQQALGQGPQFIFQYYEEEERQRGNFPDRFSGHQFPNYSSELNVNALLLGDSALYLCASSLGTALSNNYGYTFGSGTRLTVV.

This chain uses TRBV21-1 with TRBJ2-6. TRBV21-1 is a documented pseudogene. The CDR3 runs 14 residues. DNA for the CDR3: TGTGCCAGCAGCTTATCCGGCCGCCCAAACGTCCTGACTTTC. Amino acids: CASSLSGRPNVLTF.

This chain joins TRBV28 and TRBJ1-6; TRBD1 matches at 8 bases. Germline V gene sequence: CDR1 MDHEN, CDR2 SYDVKM. With 3 bases clipped from V and 10 bases from J, the junction kept 8 bases outside the gene matches. The CDR3 sequence is 15 residues long. CDR3 in amino acids: CASSFSGGGKSPLHF. The CDR3 nucleotides read TGTGCCAGCAGTTTCTCAGGGGGCGGCAAGTCACCCCTCCACTTT.

This clone was counted a few times. V is TRBV2 and J is TRBJ2-5; D unresolved. Trimming removed 2 bases at V and 7 bases at J, with 14 bases between. CDR3 length: 14 amino acids. CDR1 and CDR2 from the germline V gene are SNHLY and FYNNEI. In DNA form, the CDR3 reads TGTGCCAGCAGTGAATGGTTCGGACCCCTGACCCAGTACTTC. Protein: CASSEWFGPLTQYF.

The rearrangement joins TRBV27 to TRBJ2-3; D call uncertain. Germline V gives CDR1 MNHEY, CDR2 SMNVEV (reference sequence). V gave up 2 bases and J gave up 0 bases, with 18 bases separating them. This CDR3 has 18 amino acids. CDR3 coding DNA: TGTGCCAGCAGTTTAGATTCTCCGATTCACACTAGCACAGATACGCAGTATTTT. Translation: CASSLDSPIHTSTDTQYF.

The gene calls are TRBV6-2 or TRBV6-3 and TRBJ2-3, with D unclear. V was pared by 5 bases and J by 4 bases, with 7 bases between. The germline V gene has CDR1 MNHEY and CDR2 SVGEGT. The CDR3 spans 12 residues. CDR3 DNA sequence: TGTGCCAGCAGTCGGGTCTCAGATACGCAGTATTTT. It is translated as CASSRVSDTQYF.

In DNA form, the CDR3 reads TGTGCCTCGACGATTTGGGGGCGCGATGGCTACACCTTC. This gives the protein CASTIWGRDGYTF. The chain couples TRBV6-6 to TRBJ1-2; D possibly corresponds to TRBD1 (6 bases). The V end was cut by 11 bases, the J end by 6 bases, with 19 bases between. The CDR3 loop spans 13 amino acids. Germline assignment: CDR1 MNHNY and CDR2 SVGAGI (reference sequence).

The chain carries TRBV3-1 (or the pseudogene TRBV3-2) and TRBJ1-3, with no clear D. V shed 4 bases and J shed 0 bases, with 13 bases lying between them. The CDR3 loop spans 16 amino acids. Germline lookup yields CDR1 LGHDT and CDR2 YNNKEL (reference sequence). The CDR3 DNA reads TGTGCCAGCAGCCCCGGGCAGGTCTACTCTGGAAACACCATATATTTT. Amino acids: CASSPGQVYSGNTIYF.

The V and J genes are TRBV9 and TRBJ2-3; D gene uncertain. Germline V gene lookup returns CDR1 SGDLS and CDR2 YYNGEE. Trimming took off 0 bases at V and 10 bases at J, with 15 bases between the two ends. The CDR3 sequence is 14 residues long. CDR3 in DNA: TGTGCCAGCAGCGTAGGATGGATGGTGGGGTCGCAGTATTTT. Translated, it gives CASSVGWMVGSQYF.

V is TRBV10-3 and J is TRBJ2-2; 7 bases fit TRBD2. CDR1 and CDR2 (germline): ENHRY, SYGVKD. CDR3 length equals 16 residues. The trim removed 2 bases at V and 1 base at J, leaving 4 bases unmatched. CDR3 in amino acids: CAISEPSGENTGELFF. The CDR3 DNA reads as TGTGCCATCAGTGAGCCAAGCGGGGAGAACACCGGGGAGCTGTTTTTT.

This rearrangement joins TRBV4-3 to TRBJ1-2, with 9 bases identical to TRBD1. V was clipped by 2 bases and J by 7 bases; unmatched bases: 5. The germline gives CDR1 LGHNA, CDR2 YSLEER. This CDR3 has 14 amino acids. As DNA, the CDR3 is TGCGCCAGCAGCCAACCTGACAGGGGGACTGGCTACACCTTC. This gives the protein CASSQPDRGTGYTF.

A few counts support this clone. V gene TRBV5-1 combines with J gene TRBJ1-6, with 7 positions matching TRBD1. Germline CDR1 reads SGHRS; CDR2 reads YFSETQ. The CDR3 is 15 residues long. V was clipped by 1 base and J by 7 bases; unmatched bases: 5. The CDR3 coding sequence is TGCGCCAGCAGCTTGAACCGGGACAGCAATTCACCCCTCCACTTT. Amino acids: CASSLNRDSNSPLHF. The full variable domain, completed using reference TRBV5-1 and TRBJ1-6, is KAGVTQTPRYLIKTRGQQVTLSCSPISGHRSVSWYQQTPGQGLQFLFEYFSETQRNKGNFPGRFSGRQFSNSRSEMNVSTLELGDSALYLCASSLNRDSNSPLHFGNGTRLTVT.

Only one count was recorded for this clone. J is TRBJ2-1 and V is TRBV7-6; D might be TRBD1 (5 bases). Deletions cut 6 bases from V and 1 base from J, with 19 bases between. This CDR3 is 17 amino acids long. Germline CDR1 is SGHVS and CDR2 is FNYEAQ. Written as DNA, the CDR3 is TGTGCCAGCAGGCGATCCTCCCTCGACAGATCCTACAATGAGCAGTTCTTC. The encoded protein is CASRRSSLDRSYNEQFF.

The J gene is TRBJ2-7, the V gene TRBV5-1; D is ambiguous. Looked up from germline, CDR1 is SGHRS and CDR2 is YFSETQ. The CDR3 has 13 residues. Trimming left V 4 bases short and J 3 bases short, with 11 bases between. CDR3 residues: CASSRMDGYEQYF. CDR3 bases: TGCGCCAGCAGCCGAATGGACGGCTACGAGCAGTACTTC.

This clone appeared once. The rearrangement links TRBV6-5 to TRBJ2-5, with 10 positions matching TRBD1. V trimming: 10 bases; J trimming: 4 bases; junction bases outside the gene matches: 12. Germline V lookup: CDR1 MNHEY, CDR2 SVGAGI. CDR3 size: 15 residues. In DNA, the CDR3 is TGTGCCACCCAGGCCGGTGACAGGGGGCGAGAGACCCAGTACTTC. It translates to CATQAGDRGRETQYF.

The genes are TRBV7-9 and TRBJ1-1; 10 positions match TRBD1. Germline CDR1 is SEHNR and CDR2 is FQNEAQ (reference sequence). This CDR3 comprises 14 residues. The ends lost 4 bases at V and 4 bases at J; junction bases unmatched: 3. CDR3 in amino acids: CASSSRTGGTEAFF. In nucleotides, the CDR3 is TGTGCCAGCAGCTCCAGGACAGGGGGCACTGAAGCTTTCTTT.

Only one count was recorded for this clone. J is TRBJ2-1 and V is TRBV21-1; the D call TRBD2 from the table was never checked on the DNA. TRBV21-1 is a documented pseudogene. The CDR3 is 16 amino acids. CDR3 in DNA: TGTGCCAGCAGCATAGGACCGGGACTTTCAAACAATGAGCAGTTCTTC. Its translation: CASSIGPGLSNNEQFF.